Listed below are T cell receptor beta chains from one sample, sequenced in a study of blood T cell repertoires in COVID-19. Data came from immunoSEQ multiplex PCR; TCRdb stores just in-frame clones and leaves some out. In the table there are roughly 190,000 clones, about 83% of which are singletons. The source material was PBMCs or T cells enriched from blood (not recorded which). All receptors derive from a woman aged 25 to 39 who had been exposed to COVID-19. Each CDR3 is given with its conserved first and last residue.

j_call v_call cdr3_aa
TRBJ2-5 TRBV4-1 CASSLPAGAGAFQETQYF
TRBJ2-7 TRBV5-4 CASSPSGAGDYEQYF
TRBJ1-5 TRBV2 CASALKIGTASNQPQHF
TRBJ1-5 TRBV6-5 CASNRDRGDQPQHF
TRBJ2-5 TRBV7-2 CASSSLPASLETQYF
TRBJ1-1 TRBV9 CASSVGTGASEAFF
TRBJ2-7 TRBV4-3 CASSQERRGPSYEQYF
TRBJ2-2 TRBV7-9 CASSLSQGGTGELFF
TRBJ2-1 TRBV4-2 CASSQSLADYNEQFF
TRBJ1-1 TRBV7-2 CASSLYRGRVTEAFF
TRBJ1-1 TRBV19 CASSLETPTVNTEAFF
TRBJ2-7 TRBV7-8 CASSFPGVYF
TRBJ2-5 TRBV9 CASSLTGDGTQYF
TRBJ1-5 TRBV6-1 CASSELASYSNQPQHF
TRBJ2-4 TRBV7-2 CASSYRGRGKNIQYF
TRBJ2-5 TRBV21-1 CASSTGGIFAGGRETQYF
TRBJ2-1 TRBV7-2 CASSPTGGVLF
TRBJ2-3 TRBV9 CASRPGGGGTDTQYF
TRBJ1-4 TRBV28 CASSVVSVNEKLFF
TRBJ2-1 TRBV15 CATCQDRAGEQFF